This T cell receptor beta chain was captured by sequencing in a study of blood T cell repertoires in COVID-19. CDR1 is SNHLY and CDR2 is FYNNEI in the germline V gene. Trimming shortened V by 9 bases and J by 5 bases, and 14 bases separated the two germline ends. This CDR3 spans 13 amino acids. Assay used: immunoSEQ multiplex PCR; TCRdb lists only in-frame clones, some missing. The data show about 110,000 clones, about nine tenths seen once. This TCR derives from a woman in her twenties or thirties with acute or convalescent COVID-19. The sequencing sample was made of peripheral blood. This sequence joins TRBV2 and TRBJ2-1; no clear D. In DNA, the CDR3 is TGTGCCAGTCAAGAGACTCGACACAATGAGCAGTTCTTC. Protein sequence: CASQETRHNEQFF.